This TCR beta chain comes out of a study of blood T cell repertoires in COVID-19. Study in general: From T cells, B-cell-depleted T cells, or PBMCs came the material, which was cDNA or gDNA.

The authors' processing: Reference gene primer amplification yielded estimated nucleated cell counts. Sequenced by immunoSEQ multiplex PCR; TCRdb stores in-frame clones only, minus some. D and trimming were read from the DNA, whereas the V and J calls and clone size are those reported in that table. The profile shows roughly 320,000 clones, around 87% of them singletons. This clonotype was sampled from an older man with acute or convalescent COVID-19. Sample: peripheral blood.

The CDR3 reads CASSLQRGDTQYF. The CDR3 DNA sequence: TGCGCCAGCAGCTTGCAGAGGGGGGATACGCAGTATTTT. The chain combines TRBV5-1 with TRBJ2-3, with D maybe TRBD1 (6 bases). V lost 1 base to trimming and J lost 6 bases, with 9 bases between them. This CDR3 has 13 residues. Germline V gene lookup returns CDR1 SGHRS and CDR2 YFSETQ. The entire variable domain, with the rest obtained from reference TRBV5-1 and TRBJ2-3, is as follows: KAGVTQTPRYLIKTRGQQVTLSCSPISGHRSVSWYQQTPGQGLQFLFEYFSETQRNKGNFPGRFSGRQFSNSRSEMNVSTLELGDSALYLCASSLQRGDTQYFGPGTRLTVL.